A selection of T cell receptor beta chains follows, all from one sample in a study of cytomegalovirus exposure and HLA in healthy donors. Measured with immunoSEQ multiplex PCR; TCRdb has only the in-frame clones, and not every one. This sample yields 150,000 to 200,000 clones, of which about 84% are seen a single time; roughly 1.5% belongs to the top ten. Sequenced material: PBMCs. The receptors stem from a woman aged 18 to 35 in good health and CMV-seronegative. Each CDR3 is given with its conserved first and last residue. D genes are given only for firm matches. Clone size, where shown, is once, few, many, or a class for clones that have expanded.

clone size: -
J gene: TRBJ1-5
V gene: TRBV5-1
D gene: TRBD1
CDR3 protein: CASSVTGVSNQPQHF
CDR3 DNA: TGCGCCAGCAGCGTCACAGGGGTTAGCAATCAGCCCCAGCATTTT

clone size: -
J gene: TRBJ1-2
V gene: TRBV9
D gene: -
CDR3 protein: CASSVDSNYGYTF
CDR3 DNA: TGTGCCAGCAGCGTTGACTCTAACTATGGCTACACCTTC

clone size: few
J gene: TRBJ2-6
V gene: TRBV7-3
D gene: TRBD2
CDR3 protein: CASSPMGGSGANVLTF
CDR3 DNA: TGTGCCAGCAGCCCAATGGGAGGGTCTGGGGCCAACGTCCTGACTTTC

clone size: -
J gene: TRBJ2-7
V gene: TRBV11-2
D gene: TRBD1
CDR3 protein: CASRGQGVSYEQYF
CDR3 DNA: TGTGCCAGCCGGGGACAGGGGGTATCCTACGAGCAGTACTTC

clone size: -
J gene: TRBJ2-1
V gene: TRBV29-1
D gene: TRBD1
CDR3 protein: CSGGTGGAYNEQFF
CDR3 DNA: TGCAGCGGTGGGACAGGGGGCGCCTACAATGAGCAGTTCTTC

clone size: -
J gene: TRBJ1-5
V gene: TRBV2
D gene: -
CDR3 protein: CATGGNQPQHF
CDR3 DNA: TGTGCCACCGGGGGGAATCAGCCCCAGCATTTT

clone size: -
J gene: TRBJ1-1
V gene: TRBV7-9
D gene: -
CDR3 protein: CASSLTGVKNTEAFF
CDR3 DNA: TGTGCCAGCAGCCTCACCGGAGTGAAGAACACTGAAGCTTTCTTT

clone size: -
J gene: TRBJ2-6
V gene: TRBV5-4
D gene: -
CDR3 protein: CASSIPSGSSGANVLTF
CDR3 DNA: TGTGCCAGCAGCATTCCAAGCGGAAGCTCTGGGGCCAACGTCCTGACTTTC

clone size: -
J gene: TRBJ1-5
V gene: TRBV2
D gene: -
CDR3 protein: CASGGREGNQPQHF
CDR3 DNA: TGTGCCAGCGGGGGGAGGGAGGGGAATCAGCCCCAGCATTTT

clone size: once
J gene: TRBJ1-1
V gene: TRBV12-5
D gene: -
CDR3 protein: CASGFGGGETDTEAFF
CDR3 DNA: TGTGCTAGTGGTTTTGGTGGAGGAGAAACCGACACTGAAGCTTTCTTT

clone size: few
J gene: TRBJ2-2
V gene: TRBV29-1
D gene: TRBD1
CDR3 protein: CSAEGQLNTGELFF
CDR3 DNA: TGCAGCGCAGAGGGACAGTTGAACACCGGGGAGCTGTTTTTT

clone size: -
J gene: TRBJ1-2
V gene: TRBV5-1
D gene: TRBD1
CDR3 protein: CASSRDRYGYTF
CDR3 DNA: TGCGCCAGCAGTCGGGACAGATATGGCTACACCTTC

clone size: few
J gene: TRBJ2-6
V gene: TRBV19
D gene: TRBD1
CDR3 protein: CASTLGQGAAGANVLTF
CDR3 DNA: TGTGCCAGTACCCTGGGACAGGGGGCCGCTGGGGCCAACGTCCTGACTTTC

clone size: -
J gene: TRBJ1-6
V gene: TRBV4-1
D gene: TRBD1
CDR3 protein: CASSQVPGQGELSPLHF
CDR3 DNA: TGCGCCAGCAGCCAAGTACCGGGTCAGGGGGAACTTTCACCCCTCCACTTT